The clone carrying this T cell receptor beta chain was observed a handful of times. The antigen is not known. Repertoires were generated with immunoSEQ multiplex PCR, while TCRdb's copy carries only in-frame clones and drops some. The sample consists of some 86,000 clones, around 88% of them appearing once. This entry belongs to a study of OX40 agonist ivuxolimab in advanced cancers. About the research overall: Checkpoint inhibitors had been given previously to roughly 40% of patients. General study results and limits: CD4+ T cells averaged fewer expanded clones than CD8+ T cells. It was not determined which antigens were specifically recognized by the peripheral T cells that had undergone clonal expansion.

This sequence was found in an adult with an advanced solid tumor such as melanoma, head and neck, liver or kidney cancer. The sequenced sample was CD4+ or CD8+ T cells sorted from blood, obtained in a trial of the OX40 agonist ivuxolimab.

The CDR3 region has the DNA TGTGCCAGCAGGGGGGAGGGTTACGGAAACACCATATATTTT. Translation gives CASRGEGYGNTIYF. The chain uses TRBV2 and TRBJ1-3; maybe TRBD1 (5 bases). This CDR3 comprises 14 residues. V was cut by 6 bases and J by 4 bases, with 13 bases left in between. Germline V gene lookup returns CDR1 SNHLY and CDR2 FYNNEI. Using reference TRBV2 and TRBJ1-3 for the parts outside the CDR3, the full variable domain is EPEVTQTPSHQVTQMGQEVILRCVPISNHLYFYWYRQILGQKVEFLVSFYNNEISEKSEIFDDQFSVERPDGSNFTLKIRSTKLEDSAMYFCASRGEGYGNTIYFGEGSWLTVV.